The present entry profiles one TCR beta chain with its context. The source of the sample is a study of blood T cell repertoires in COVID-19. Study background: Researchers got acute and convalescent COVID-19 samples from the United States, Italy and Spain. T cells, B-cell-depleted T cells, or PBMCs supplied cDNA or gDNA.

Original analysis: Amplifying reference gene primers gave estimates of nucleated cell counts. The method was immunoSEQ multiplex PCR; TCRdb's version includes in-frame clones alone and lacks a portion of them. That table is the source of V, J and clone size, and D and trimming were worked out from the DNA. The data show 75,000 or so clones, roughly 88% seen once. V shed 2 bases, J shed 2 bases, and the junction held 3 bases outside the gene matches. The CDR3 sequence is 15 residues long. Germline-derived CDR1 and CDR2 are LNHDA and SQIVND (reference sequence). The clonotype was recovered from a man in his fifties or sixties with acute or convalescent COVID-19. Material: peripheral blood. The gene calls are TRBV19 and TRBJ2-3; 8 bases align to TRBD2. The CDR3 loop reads CASSIIAGPTDTQYF. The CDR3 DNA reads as TGTGCCAGTAGTATAATAGCGGGACCCACAGATACGCAGTATTTT. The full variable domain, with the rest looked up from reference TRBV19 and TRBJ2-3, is DGGITQSPKYLFRKEGQNVTLSCEQNLNHDAMYWYRQDPGQGLRLIYYSQIVNDFQKGDIAEGYSVSREKKESFPLTVTSAQKNPTAFYLCASSIIAGPTDTQYFGPGTRLTVL.